This T cell receptor (beta chain) was obtained from a study of response to subunit inactivated influenza vaccine. This clonotype was observed a handful of times. One entry per CDR3 protein, called by TCRdb with MiXCR from the RT-PCR reads. The repertoire includes some 550,000 distinct CDR3 sequences, roughly 25% of them detected once, and 2.5% to 3% sits in the top ten. The CDR3 has 15 residues. Germline V gives CDR1 SGHRS, CDR2 YFSETQ. V dropped 4 bases and J dropped 2; count of bases not matched to a gene: 7. These same records also appear under a second study, on T cells expressing NK-cell markers. That report adds: Generation of TCR beta cDNA was performed by 5'RACE template switching incorporating UMIs. Seropositivity for HCMV was found in seven of the eight sequenced donors, with one seronegative. Whether expanded NKG2C+ T cell clones were HCMV-specific remained unclear.

The sequencing used CD4+ T cells sorted from PBMCs, collected approximately 12 days after vaccination. The clonotype originates from a man aged 50 to 60 who received an inactivated influenza vaccine. The chain recombines TRBV5-1 with TRBJ2-5; 8 positions match TRBD2. The CDR3 DNA reads TGCGCCAGCAGCCCCGGAATAGCGGGACAAGAGACCCAGTACTTC. Encoded protein: CASSPGIAGQETQYF.